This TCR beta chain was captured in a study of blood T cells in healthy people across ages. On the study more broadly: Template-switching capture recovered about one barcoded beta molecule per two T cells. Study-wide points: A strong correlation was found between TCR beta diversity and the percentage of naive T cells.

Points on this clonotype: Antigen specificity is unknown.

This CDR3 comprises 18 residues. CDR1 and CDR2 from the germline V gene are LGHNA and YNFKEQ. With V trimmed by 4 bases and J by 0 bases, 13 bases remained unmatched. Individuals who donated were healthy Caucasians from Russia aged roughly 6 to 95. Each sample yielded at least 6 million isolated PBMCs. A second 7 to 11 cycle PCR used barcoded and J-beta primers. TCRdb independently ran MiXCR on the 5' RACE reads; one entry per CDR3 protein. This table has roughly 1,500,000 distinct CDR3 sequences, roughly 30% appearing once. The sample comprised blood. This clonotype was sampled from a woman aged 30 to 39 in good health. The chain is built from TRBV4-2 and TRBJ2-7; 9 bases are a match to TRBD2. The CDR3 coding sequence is TGTGCCAGCAGCCGCCAATTAGCGGGAGCGGGGGGCTCCTACGAGCAGTACTTC. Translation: CASSRQLAGAGGSYEQYF.